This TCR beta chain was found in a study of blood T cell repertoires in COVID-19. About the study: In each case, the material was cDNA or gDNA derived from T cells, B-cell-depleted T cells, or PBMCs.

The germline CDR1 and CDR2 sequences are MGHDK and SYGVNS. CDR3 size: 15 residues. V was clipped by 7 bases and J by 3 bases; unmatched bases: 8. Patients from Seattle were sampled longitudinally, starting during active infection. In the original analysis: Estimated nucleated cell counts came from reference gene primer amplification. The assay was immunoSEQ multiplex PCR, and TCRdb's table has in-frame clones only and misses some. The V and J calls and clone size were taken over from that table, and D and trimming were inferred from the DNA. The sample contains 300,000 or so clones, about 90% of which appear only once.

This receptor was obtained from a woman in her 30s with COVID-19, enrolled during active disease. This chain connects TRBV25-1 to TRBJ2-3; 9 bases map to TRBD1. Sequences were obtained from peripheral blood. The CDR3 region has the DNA TGTGCCAGCAACCCTAGGACAGGGGTGACAGATACGCAGTATTTT. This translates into CASNPRTGVTDTQYF.